The clone carrying this T cell receptor (beta chain) was recorded many times. Its antigen is not known. TCRdb passed the multiplex PCR reads through MiXCR, listing each CDR3 protein once. The table shows about 200,000 distinct CDR3 sequences, with around 29% occurring only once. The lymph nodes were axillary draining lymph nodes from breast cancer patients. From germline, CDR1 is LNHDA and CDR2 SQIVND (reference sequence). V lost 6 bases to trimming and J lost 4 bases, with 12 bases between them. This CDR3 contains 13 residues. This sample was included in a study of breast tumors, draining lymph nodes, adjacent tissues. Study outcomes and limitations: Tumor and nontumor repertoires were significantly more similar in luminal-like than in basal-like breast cancer. Tumor repertoires ranked between lymph nodes and nontumor tissue in diversity, with V and J gene preferences.

The sequenced material came from axillary lymph node tissue. The chain is built from TRBV19 and TRBJ1-2, with D maybe TRBD1 (5 bases). This clonotype was sampled from a female donor with breast cancer. Some clones in this sample may be carry-over from other donors' samples. The CDR3 loop reads CASSLGHPYGYTF. The CDR3 nucleotides are TGTGCCAGTAGCCTCGGACACCCCTATGGCTACACCTTC.